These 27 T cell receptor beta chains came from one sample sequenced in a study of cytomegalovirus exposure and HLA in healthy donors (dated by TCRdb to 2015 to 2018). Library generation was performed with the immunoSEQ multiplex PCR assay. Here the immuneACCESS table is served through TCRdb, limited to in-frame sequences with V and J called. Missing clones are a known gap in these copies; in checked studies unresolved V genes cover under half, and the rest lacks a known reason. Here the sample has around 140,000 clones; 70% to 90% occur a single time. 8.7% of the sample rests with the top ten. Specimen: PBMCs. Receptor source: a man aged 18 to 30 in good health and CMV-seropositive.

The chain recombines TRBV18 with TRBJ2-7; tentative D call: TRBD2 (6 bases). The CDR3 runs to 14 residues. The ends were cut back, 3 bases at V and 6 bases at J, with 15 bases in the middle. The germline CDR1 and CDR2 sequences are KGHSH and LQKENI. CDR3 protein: CASSPSLDGGEQYF. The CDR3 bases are TGTGCCAGCTCACCCTCCCTGGACGGGGGCGAGCAGTACTTC.

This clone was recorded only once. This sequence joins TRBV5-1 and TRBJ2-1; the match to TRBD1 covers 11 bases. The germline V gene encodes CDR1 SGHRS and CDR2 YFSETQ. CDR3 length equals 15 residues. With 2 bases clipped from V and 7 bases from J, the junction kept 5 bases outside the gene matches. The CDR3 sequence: CASSFGQGARNEQFF. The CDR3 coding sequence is TGCGCCAGCAGCTTTGGACAGGGGGCGCGGAATGAGCAGTTCTTC. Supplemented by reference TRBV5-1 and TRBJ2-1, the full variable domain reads KAGVTQTPRYLIKTRGQQVTLSCSPISGHRSVSWYQQTPGQGLQFLFEYFSETQRNKGNFPGRFSGRQFSNSRSEMNVSTLELGDSALYLCASSFGQGARNEQFFGPGTRLTVL.

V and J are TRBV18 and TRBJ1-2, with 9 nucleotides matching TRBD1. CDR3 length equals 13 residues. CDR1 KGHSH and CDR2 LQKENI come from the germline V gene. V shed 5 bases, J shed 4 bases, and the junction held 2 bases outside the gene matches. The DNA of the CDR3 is TGTGCCAGCTCAGGGACAGGGCCCTATGGCTACACCTTC. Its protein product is CASSGTGPYGYTF.

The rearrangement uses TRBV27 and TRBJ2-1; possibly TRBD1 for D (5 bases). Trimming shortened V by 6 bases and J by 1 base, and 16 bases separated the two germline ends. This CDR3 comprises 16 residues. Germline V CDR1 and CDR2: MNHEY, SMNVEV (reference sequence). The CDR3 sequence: CASSELPRASYNEQFF. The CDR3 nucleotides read TGTGCCAGCAGCGAACTTCCCAGGGCGTCCTACAATGAGCAGTTCTTC.

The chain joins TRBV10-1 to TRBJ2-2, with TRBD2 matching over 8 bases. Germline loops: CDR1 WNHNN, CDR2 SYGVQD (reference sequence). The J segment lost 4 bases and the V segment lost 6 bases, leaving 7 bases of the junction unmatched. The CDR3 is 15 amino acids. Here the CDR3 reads CASSRSGLGTGELFF. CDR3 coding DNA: TGCGCCAGCAGCCGATCGGGACTAGGCACCGGGGAGCTGTTTTTT.

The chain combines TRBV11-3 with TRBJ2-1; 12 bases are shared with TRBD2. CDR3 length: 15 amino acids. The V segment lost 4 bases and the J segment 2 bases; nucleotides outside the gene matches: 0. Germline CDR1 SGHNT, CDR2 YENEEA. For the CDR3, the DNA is TGTGCCAGCAGCTGGACTAGCGGGACCTACAATGAGCAGTTCTTC. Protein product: CASSWTSGTYNEQFF.

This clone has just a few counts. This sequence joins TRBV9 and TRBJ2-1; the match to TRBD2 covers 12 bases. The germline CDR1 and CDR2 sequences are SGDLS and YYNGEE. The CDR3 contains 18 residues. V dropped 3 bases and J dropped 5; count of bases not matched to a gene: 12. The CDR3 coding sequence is TGTGCCAGCAGCGCCAACCCCACTAGCGGGAGGCTTGACAATGAGCAGTTCTTC. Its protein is CASSANPTSGRLDNEQFF.

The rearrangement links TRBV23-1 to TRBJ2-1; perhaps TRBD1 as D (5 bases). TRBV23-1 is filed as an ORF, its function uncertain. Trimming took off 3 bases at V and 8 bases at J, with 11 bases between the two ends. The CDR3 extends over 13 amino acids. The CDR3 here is CASSHTTGDEQFF. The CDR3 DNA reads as TGCGCCAGCAGTCACACCACAGGCGATGAGCAGTTCTTC.

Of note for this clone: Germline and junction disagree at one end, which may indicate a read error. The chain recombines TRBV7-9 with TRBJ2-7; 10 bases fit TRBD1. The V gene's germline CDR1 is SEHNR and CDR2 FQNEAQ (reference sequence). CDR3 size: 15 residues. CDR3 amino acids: CASSYLDSQKTGGDF. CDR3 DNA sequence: TGTGCCAGCAGCTATCTTGACTCCCAAAAGACAGGGGGCGACTTC.

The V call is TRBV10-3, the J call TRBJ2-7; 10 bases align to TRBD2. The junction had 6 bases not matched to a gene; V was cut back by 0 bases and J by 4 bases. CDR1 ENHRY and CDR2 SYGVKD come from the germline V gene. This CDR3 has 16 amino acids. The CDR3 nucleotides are TGTGCCATCAGTGAGTCGAAACTAGCGGGACCGTACGAGCAGTACTTC. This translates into CAISESKLAGPYEQYF.

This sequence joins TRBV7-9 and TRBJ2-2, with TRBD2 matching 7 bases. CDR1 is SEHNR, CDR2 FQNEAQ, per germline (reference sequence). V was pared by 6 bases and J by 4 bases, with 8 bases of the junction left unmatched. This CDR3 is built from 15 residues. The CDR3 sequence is CASSGGRAFTGELFF. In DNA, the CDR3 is TGTGCCAGCAGTGGGGGGAGGGCCTTCACCGGGGAGCTGTTTTTT.

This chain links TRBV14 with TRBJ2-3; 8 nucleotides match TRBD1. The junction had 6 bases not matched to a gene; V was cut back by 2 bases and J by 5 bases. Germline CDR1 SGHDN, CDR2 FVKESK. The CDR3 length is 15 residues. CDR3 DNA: TGTGCCAGCAGCCAAAACGACAGGGGTCTAGATACGCAGTATTTT. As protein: CASSQNDRGLDTQYF.

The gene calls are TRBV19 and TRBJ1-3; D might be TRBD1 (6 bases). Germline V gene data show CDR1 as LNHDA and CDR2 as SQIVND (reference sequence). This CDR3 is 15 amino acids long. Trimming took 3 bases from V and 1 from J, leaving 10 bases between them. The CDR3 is CASSIGGASGNTIYF. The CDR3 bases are TGTGCCAGTAGTATCGGGGGGGCTTCTGGAAACACCATATATTTT. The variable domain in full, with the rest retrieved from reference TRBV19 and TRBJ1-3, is DGGITQSPKYLFRKEGQNVTLSCEQNLNHDAMYWYRQDPGQGLRLIYYSQIVNDFQKGDIAEGYSVSREKKESFPLTVTSAQKNPTAFYLCASSIGGASGNTIYFGEGSWLTVV.

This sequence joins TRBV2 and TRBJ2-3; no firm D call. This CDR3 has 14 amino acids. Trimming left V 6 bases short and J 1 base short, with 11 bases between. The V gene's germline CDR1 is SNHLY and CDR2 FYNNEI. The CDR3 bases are TGTGCCAGCAGGAAGACACCCGGCACAGATACGCAGTATTTT. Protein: CASRKTPGTDTQYF.

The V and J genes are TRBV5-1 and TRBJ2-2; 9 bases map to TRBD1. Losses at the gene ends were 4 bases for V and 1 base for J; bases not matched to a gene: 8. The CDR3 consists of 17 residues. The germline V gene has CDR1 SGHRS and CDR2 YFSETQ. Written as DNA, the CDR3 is TGCGCCAGCAGCCGAAAGCTGGGACAGGGGAACACCGGGGAGCTGTTTTTT. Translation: CASSRKLGQGNTGELFF.

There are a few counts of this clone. The DNA for the CDR3 is TGTGCCAGCTTGGGTGGGCACAGCAATCAGCCCCAGCATTTT. It is translated as CASLGGHSNQPQHF. The gene calls are TRBV2 and TRBJ1-5; D call uncertain. The length of the CDR3 is 14 residues. Germline V CDR1 and CDR2: SNHLY, FYNNEI. Trimming removed 8 bases from V and 1 base from J, with 12 bases in between.

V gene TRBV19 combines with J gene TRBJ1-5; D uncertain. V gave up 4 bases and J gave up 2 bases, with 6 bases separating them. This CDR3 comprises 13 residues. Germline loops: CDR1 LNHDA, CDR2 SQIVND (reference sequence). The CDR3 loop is CASSTPGNQPQHF. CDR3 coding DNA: TGTGCCAGTAGTACGCCAGGCAATCAGCCCCAGCATTTT.

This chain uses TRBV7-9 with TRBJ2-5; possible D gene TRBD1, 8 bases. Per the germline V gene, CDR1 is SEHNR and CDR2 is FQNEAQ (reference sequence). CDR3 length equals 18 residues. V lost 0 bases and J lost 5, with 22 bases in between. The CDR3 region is CASSLALRLGQGGETQYF. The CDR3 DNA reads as TGTGCCAGCAGCTTAGCGCTCCGACTAGGACAGGGAGGGGAGACCCAGTACTTC.

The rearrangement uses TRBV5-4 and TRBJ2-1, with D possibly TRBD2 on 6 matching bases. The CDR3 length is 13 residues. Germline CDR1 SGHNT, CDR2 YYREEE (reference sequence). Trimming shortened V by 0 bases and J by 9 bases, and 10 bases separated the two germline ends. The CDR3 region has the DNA TGTGCCAGCAGCTTGGTGGTGGGAGGTGAGCAGTTCTTC. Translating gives CASSLVVGGEQFF.

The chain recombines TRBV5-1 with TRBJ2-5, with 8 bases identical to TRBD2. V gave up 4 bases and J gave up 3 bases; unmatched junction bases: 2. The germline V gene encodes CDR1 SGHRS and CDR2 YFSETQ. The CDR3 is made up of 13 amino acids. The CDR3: CASSPGGKETQYF. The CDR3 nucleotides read TGCGCCAGCAGCCCGGGAGGGAAAGAGACCCAGTACTTC.

The CDR3 sequence is CASSYPGQGAYGYTF. The CDR3 DNA is TGTGCCAGCAGTTACCCGGGACAGGGGGCATATGGCTACACCTTC. The chain is built from TRBV6-5 and TRBJ1-2; TRBD1 matches 12 bases. Germline CDR1 MNHEY, CDR2 SVGAGI. CDR3 length: 15 amino acids. Losses at the gene ends were 2 bases for V and 5 bases for J; bases not matched to a gene: 3.

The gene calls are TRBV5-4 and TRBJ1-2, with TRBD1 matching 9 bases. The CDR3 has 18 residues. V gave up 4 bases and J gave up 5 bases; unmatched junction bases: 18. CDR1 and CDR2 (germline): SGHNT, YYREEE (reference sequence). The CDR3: CASSPAPQGRGQGYGYTF. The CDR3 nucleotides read TGTGCCAGCAGCCCGGCGCCCCAGGGCCGTGGACAGGGGTATGGCTACACCTTC.

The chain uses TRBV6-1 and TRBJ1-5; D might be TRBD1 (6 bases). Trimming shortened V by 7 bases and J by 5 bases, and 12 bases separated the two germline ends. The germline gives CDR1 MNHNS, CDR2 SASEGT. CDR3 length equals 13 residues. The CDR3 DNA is TGTGCCAGCATAGAGGGGGAGTATCAGCCCCAGCATTTT. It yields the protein CASIEGEYQPQHF.

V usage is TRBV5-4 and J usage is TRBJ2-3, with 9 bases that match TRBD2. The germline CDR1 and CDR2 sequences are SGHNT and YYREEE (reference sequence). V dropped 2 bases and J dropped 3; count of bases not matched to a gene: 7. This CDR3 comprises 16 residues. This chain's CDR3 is CASSFTGSGRTDTQYF. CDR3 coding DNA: TGTGCCAGCAGCTTTACGGGTAGCGGGAGAACAGATACGCAGTATTTT.

The DNA for the CDR3 is TGCAGCGACCGGGGGAACACTGAAGCTTTCTTT. This encodes CSDRGNTEAFF. V is TRBV29-1 and J is TRBJ1-1; D is unresolved. The CDR3 loop spans 11 amino acids. Germline values: CDR1 SQVTM, CDR2 ANQGSEA. Deletions cut 7 bases from V and 1 base from J, with 7 bases between.

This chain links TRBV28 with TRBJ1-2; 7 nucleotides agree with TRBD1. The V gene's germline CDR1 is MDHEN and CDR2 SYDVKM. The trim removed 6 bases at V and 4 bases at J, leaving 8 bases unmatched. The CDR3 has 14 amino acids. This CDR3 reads CASRKVDRAYGYTF. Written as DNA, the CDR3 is TGTGCCAGCAGAAAAGTCGACAGGGCCTATGGCTACACCTTC.

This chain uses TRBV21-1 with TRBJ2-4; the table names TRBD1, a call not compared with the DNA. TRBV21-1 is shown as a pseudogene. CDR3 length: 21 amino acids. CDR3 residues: CASSKSPISGQGNYVGNIQYF. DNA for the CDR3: TGTGCCAGCAGCAAATCCCCTATCTCTGGACAGGGAAATTATGTCGGAAACATTCAGTACTTC.